One sample yielded the 16 T cell receptor beta chains listed below, sequenced in a study of early T cells in non-severe SARS-CoV-2 infection. A single record per CDR3 protein comes from TCRdb applying MiXCR to the 5' RACE reads. Of fewer than 45,000 distinct CDR3 sequences listed, about 5% were seen once; the top ten hold 7.6%. The sample comprised whole blood. Source of these receptors: an adult who was a healthcare worker with PCR-confirmed SARS-CoV-2 infection or an uninfected control (not recorded which).

This clonotype showed up many times. J is TRBJ1-1 and V is TRBV7-2; D is undetermined. The germline V gene has CDR1 SGHTA and CDR2 FQGNSA. The CDR3 is 18 residues long. Trimming stripped 5 bases from V and 5 bases from J, with 27 bases between. The CDR3 DNA reads as TGTGCCAGCAGCCCAATCCTGGGTTGGGGAAGTGGTGTGACTGAAGCTTTCTTT. It is translated as CASSPILGWGSGVTEAFF.

This clonotype was counted at least ten times. The rearrangement links TRBV7-2 to TRBJ2-7, with a weak D call TRBD1 (6 bases). Germline CDR1 reads SGHTA; CDR2 reads FQGNSA. The CDR3 covers 14 residues. V was pared by 2 bases and J by 0 bases, with 8 bases between. The CDR3 sequence: CASSLNRASYEQYF. The CDR3, as DNA: TGTGCCAGCAGCTTAAACAGGGCCTCCTACGAGCAGTACTTC.

The gene calls are TRBV5-6 and TRBJ2-3; D might be TRBD1 (6 bases). V lost 4 bases, J lost 7 bases, and 19 bases lay in between. The CDR3 length is 15 residues. The germline gives CDR1 SGHDT, CDR2 YYEEEE. This CDR3 is CASSPLGGAWNTQYF. CDR3 coding DNA: TGTGCCAGCAGCCCTTTAGGGGGTGCATGGAATACGCAGTATTTT.

This clonotype occurred many times. J is TRBJ2-3 and V is TRBV29-1, with a weak D call TRBD1 (5 bases). Germline lookup yields CDR1 SQVTM and CDR2 ANQGSEA. The V end was cut by 5 bases, the J end by 5 bases, with 14 bases between. CDR3 length equals 13 residues. The CDR3: CSVLAPGKDTQYF. The CDR3 DNA follows: TGCAGCGTTTTGGCTCCAGGGAAAGATACGCAGTATTTT.

This clonotype has ten or more counts. The chain has TRBV6-2 or TRBV6-3 and TRBJ2-7, with 7 nucleotides matching TRBD1. Per germline, CDR1 MNHEY and CDR2 SVGEGT. The CDR3 has 12 amino acids. V trimming: 4 bases; J trimming: 3 bases; junction bases outside the gene matches: 0. The CDR3 DNA follows: TGTGCCAGCAGTTGGACAGGCTACGAGCAGTACTTC. It yields the protein CASSWTGYEQYF.

This clonotype occurred many times. The chain links TRBV24-1 to TRBJ2-2; 8 bases are shared with TRBD2. The germline gives CDR1 KGHDR, CDR2 SFDVKD. The CDR3 consists of 17 residues. V was pared by 4 bases and J by 5 bases, with 11 bases of the junction left unmatched. The CDR3 DNA follows: TGTGCCACCAGTGACCCTGGAGGAGCGGGAGTTACCGGGGAGCTGTTTTTT. This encodes CATSDPGGAGVTGELFF.

In this sample, this clonotype turned up many times. The genes are TRBV11-2 and TRBJ2-2; tentatively, D is TRBD1 (6 bases). Germline assignment: CDR1 SGHAT and CDR2 FQNNGV. V was clipped by 1 base and J by 3 bases, with 12 bases between them. The CDR3 spans 16 residues. Here the CDR3 DNA reads TGTGCCAGCAGCTTAGTAGCAGGGGATTACACCGGGGAGCTGTTTTTT. Protein sequence: CASSLVAGDYTGELFF.

This clonotype was seen ten or more times. The chain joins TRBV27 to TRBJ1-1; weak D call: TRBD1 (5 bases). Germline V gene data show CDR1 as MNHEY and CDR2 as SMNVEV (reference sequence). This CDR3 contains 13 residues. V was clipped by 7 bases and J by 4 bases, with 13 bases between them. The CDR3, as DNA: TGTGCCAGCATGGGCAGGGAGGGCACTGAAGCTTTCTTT. It encodes CASMGREGTEAFF.

J is TRBJ2-7 and V is TRBV3-1, with TRBD1 identical over 7 bases. V lost 1 base and J lost 6; bases outside the gene matches: 12. Germline V gene lookup returns CDR1 LGHDT and CDR2 YNNKEL (reference sequence). This CDR3 has 16 amino acids. This chain's CDR3 is CASSQVGTKGASEQYF. As DNA, the CDR3 is TGTGCCAGCAGCCAAGTAGGCACGAAGGGGGCCTCCGAGCAGTACTTC.

This clonotype has ten or more counts. The chain has TRBV19 and TRBJ1-5; TRBD1 agrees at 9 bases. CDR1 and CDR2 (germline): LNHDA, SQIVND (reference sequence). This CDR3 has 13 amino acids. V dropped 6 bases and J dropped 7; count of bases not matched to a gene: 4. The chain's CDR3 is CASRQGAGQPQHF. The DNA of the CDR3 is TGTGCCAGTAGACAGGGGGCTGGACAGCCCCAGCATTTT.

This clonotype was seen many times. This chain joins TRBV12-5 and TRBJ1-2; unclear D gene. The CDR3 is 13 amino acids. Germline CDR1 and CDR2: LGHNT and FRNRAP. Trimming took 2 bases from V and 4 from J, leaving 8 bases between them. The CDR3 nucleotides read TGTGCTAGTGGTTTGACACTACTCTATGGCTACACCTTC. Its protein product is CASGLTLLYGYTF.

The chain couples TRBV29-1 to TRBJ2-5, with 10 bases aligning to TRBD1. This CDR3 is built from 14 residues. V dropped 7 bases and J dropped 3; count of bases not matched to a gene: 8. Germline V gene sequence: CDR1 SQVTM, CDR2 ANQGSEA. DNA of the CDR3: TGCAGCGCCCGACGGGGGACAGGGGAAGAGACCCAGTACTTC. Translating gives CSARRGTGEETQYF.

In this sample, this clonotype turned up a few times. The chain uses TRBV20-1 and TRBJ1-1, with D hard to call. The V end lost 0 bases, the J end lost 3 bases, and 11 bases lay between the germline ends. CDR1 DFQATT and CDR2 SNEGSKA come from the germline V gene (reference sequence). The CDR3 runs to 14 residues. The CDR3 coding sequence is TGCAGTGCTAGAGAGGCAGGCATTCACACTGAAGCTTTCTTT. This encodes CSAREAGIHTEAFF.

The chain carries TRBV2 and TRBJ2-7; D possibly corresponds to TRBD1 (5 bases). The CDR3 is 15 amino acids. V was cut by 5 bases and J by 0 bases, with 14 bases left in between. The germline V gene encodes CDR1 SNHLY and CDR2 FYNNEI. The CDR3 sequence is CASSQGWPSSYEQYF. DNA for the CDR3: TGTGCCAGCAGTCAGGGCTGGCCAAGCTCCTACGAGCAGTACTTC.

This clonotype came up many times. The J gene is TRBJ2-1, the V gene TRBV20-1, with a tentative D call TRBD2 (5 bases). Trimming removed 3 bases from V and 0 bases from J, with 18 bases in between. This CDR3 contains 17 residues. Germline CDR1 is DFQATT and CDR2 is SNEGSKA (reference sequence). Written as DNA, the CDR3 is TGCAGTGCTAGCGATCCTAGCAAACCAAGCTCCTACAATGAGCAGTTCTTC. Translating gives CSASDPSKPSSYNEQFF.

This clonotype was recorded at least ten times. The chain employs TRBV7-9 and TRBJ2-5; 8 positions match TRBD2. The CDR3 runs to 15 residues. V shed 5 bases, J shed 3 bases, and the junction held 8 bases outside the gene matches. Germline V lookup: CDR1 SEHNR, CDR2 FQNEAQ (reference sequence). CDR3 nucleotides: TGTGCCAGCAGCCCCTTAGGACTAGCAAAAGAGACCCAGTACTTC. This translates into CASSPLGLAKETQYF. The variable domain in full, with the rest retrieved from reference TRBV7-9 and TRBJ2-5, is DTGVSQNPRHKITKRGQNVTFRCDPISEHNRLYWYRQTLGQGPEFLTYFQNEAQLEKSRLLSDRFSAERPKGSFSTLEIQRTEQGDSAMYLCASSPLGLAKETQYFGPGTRLLVL.